The sequence of this T cell receptor (beta chain) was determined in a study of T cells in Graves' hyperthyroidism and ophthalmopathy. Germline V CDR1 and CDR2: MNHEY, SVGAGI. This CDR3 comprises 14 residues. V was cut by 2 bases and J by 8 bases, with 15 bases left in between. Amplification yielded TCR beta CDR3 regions, with RNA transcripts as the source. The HTBI primer set served for first-round RT-PCR of the TCR CDR3. TCRdb reanalysed the multiplex PCR reads using MiXCR and keeps one entry per CDR3 protein. The sample records approximately 610,000 distinct CDR3 sequences, approximately 14% being singletons. In this sample, this clonotype turned up many times. Its antigen is unidentified. General study results and limits: Among thyroid clonotypes expanded above 0.001, most also appeared in blood. Using 13 V-J features, a model discriminated ophthalmopathy from stable hyperthyroidism.

Uncontrolled infection, other autoimmune disease, pregnancy or lactation excluded patients. The chain combines TRBV6-5 with TRBJ1-2, with a tentative D call TRBD1 (6 bases). This TCR was recovered from a woman aged 40 to 49 with Graves' ophthalmopathy. The sample was blood. The CDR3: CASSYGAGVEGYTF. DNA for the CDR3: TGTGCCAGCAGTTACGGGGCAGGGGTAGAGGGCTACACCTTC.